The source of this TCR beta chain is a study of T-cell reconstitution after alpha-beta-depleted transplantation in children. Findings of the study overall: There were some patients whose high TCRbeta diversity at day 60 came from surviving recipient T cells and thymic progenitors. Newly generated T cells supplied most T-cell counts and diversity one year post-transplant. About two months after transplant, alpha-beta T cells reportedly came from several hundred expanded graft clones.

With respect to this clonotype: What it binds is unknown.

The CDR3 has 13 amino acids. The germline V gene has CDR1 LGHNA and CDR2 YSLEER. Trimming removed 2 bases at V and 4 bases at J, with 7 bases between. The TCRbeta library was prepared with unique molecular identifiers. MiXCR was run by TCRdb on the PCR reads, yielding one entry per CDR3 protein. The table shows around 370,000 distinct CDR3 sequences, with roughly 16% occurring only once. This sequence originates from a male patient aged 2 to 10 who had a stem cell transplant for acute lymphoblastic leukemia, so the T cells may come from the graft donor. V and J are TRBV4-3 and TRBJ2-3; either TRBD1 or TRBD2 may supply D (5 bases each). Specimen: PBMCs, mostly from graft donor cells, collected 360 days after TCRalphabeta/CD19-depleted stem cell transplant. In DNA, the CDR3 is TGCGCCAGCAGCCAAATGGGGGCAGATACGCAGTATTTT. Translated: CASSQMGADTQYF.